This T cell receptor (beta chain) derives from a study of blood T cell repertoires in COVID-19. About the study: The samples span acute and convalescent COVID-19 from the United States, Italy and Spain. T cells, B-cell-depleted T cells, or PBMCs supplied cDNA or gDNA.

The V gene's germline CDR1 is SGHRS and CDR2 YFSETQ. This CDR3 spans 15 amino acids. The junction had 8 bases not matched to a gene; V was cut back by 3 bases and J by 5 bases. As originally analysed: Quantification of nucleated cells was approximated via reference gene primer amplification. Repertoires were generated with immunoSEQ multiplex PCR, while TCRdb's copy carries only in-frame clones and drops some. Clone size and the V and J calls come from that table; the DNA yielded D and trimming. The sample shows hundreds of thousands of clones, 84% of them seen only once. V is TRBV5-1 and J is TRBJ2-5; 9 bases map to TRBD2. The source material was peripheral blood. The receptor was derived from an elderly woman with active or convalescent COVID-19. CDR3 residues: CASSSQGTSWETQYF. In DNA form, the CDR3 reads TGCGCCAGCAGCTCCCAGGGGACTAGCTGGGAGACCCAGTACTTC.